Below are 11 T cell receptor beta chains sequenced from a single sample in a study of CD8+ T cells in alopecia areata. Stated treatment: oral pan-JAK inhibitor, 5-10 mg twice daily. Sequencing templates came from extracted RNA that was reverse transcribed into cDNA. Profiling relied on immunoSEQ multiplex PCR, and the TCRdb table lists in-frame clones only, not all of them. The repertoire consists of roughly 200,000 clones, with around 56% occurring once and the leading ten covering about 3.5%. The material sequenced was CD4+ T cells sorted from blood, taken at week 4, from a patient treated with tofacitinib. The receptor source for this set is a human donor with alopecia areata.

The chain employs TRBV5-1 and TRBJ2-5; unclear D gene. Germline CDR1 reads SGHRS; CDR2 reads YFSETQ. Trimming took off 0 bases at V and 2 bases at J, with 8 bases between the two ends. The CDR3 extends over 14 amino acids. CDR3 protein: CASSLDAPQETQYF. DNA of the CDR3: TGCGCCAGCAGCTTGGATGCCCCACAAGAGACCCAGTACTTC.

This clone appeared once. The chain employs TRBV30 and TRBJ1-6; 7 nucleotides align to TRBD1. Germline loops: CDR1 GTSNPN, CDR2 SVGIG (reference sequence). V shed 3 bases, J shed 9 bases, and the junction held 11 bases outside the gene matches. The CDR3 runs to 15 residues. The CDR3: CAWRPPDRDLSPLHF. CDR3 nucleotide sequence: TGTGCCTGGAGGCCCCCTGACAGGGACCTTTCACCCCTCCACTTT.

The V call is TRBV7-2, the J call TRBJ1-2; D is unclear. Germline CDR1 reads SGHTA; CDR2 reads FQGNSA. This CDR3 has 12 residues. V lost 5 bases and J 4 bases, leaving 8 bases between the germline ends. CDR3 sequence (DNA): TGTGCCAGCAGCAACCAAGGCTATGGCTACACCTTC. This encodes CASSNQGYGYTF.

On this clone: Other DNA sequences in the same sample also yield this CDR3. The chain carries TRBV30 and TRBJ2-5; D call uncertain. Germline V gives CDR1 GTSNPN, CDR2 SVGIG (reference sequence). V lost 0 bases and J 5 bases, leaving 4 bases between the germline ends. The CDR3 totals 11 residues. CDR3 region: CAWSVGETQYF. The DNA for the CDR3 is TGTGCCTGGAGTGTGGGGGAGACCCAGTACTTC.

The J gene is TRBJ2-7, the V gene TRBV28, with 8 bases matching TRBD1. The CDR3 is 14 residues long. V shed 6 bases and J 7 bases; nucleotides not matched to a gene: 11. CDR1 is MDHEN and CDR2 is SYDVKM in the germline V gene. The CDR3 is CASRKPGQDGEQYF. The CDR3 DNA follows: TGTGCCAGCAGGAAACCGGGACAGGACGGGGAGCAGTACTTC.

The J gene is TRBJ2-3, the V gene TRBV29-1, with 10 bases aligning to TRBD2. The V and J ends lost 6 bases and 4 bases, in that order; junction bases with no gene match: 7. Per germline, CDR1 SQVTM and CDR2 ANQGSEA. This CDR3 is 14 amino acids long. The CDR3 loop reads CSVRAGGPSDTQYF. The CDR3 nucleotides read TGCAGCGTCAGAGCGGGGGGGCCTTCAGATACGCAGTATTTT.

The chain links TRBV4-1 to TRBJ2-7; no firm D call. Germline V gene sequence: CDR1 MGHRA, CDR2 YSYEKL. V gave up 4 bases and J gave up 1 base, with 11 bases separating them. The CDR3 is made up of 14 amino acids. The CDR3 is CASSRGTSSYEQYF. In nucleotides, the CDR3 is TGCGCCAGCAGCCGGGGAACTTCGTCCTACGAGCAGTACTTC.

This clone has more than one count but fewer than ten. The V gene is TRBV10-3, the J gene TRBJ1-2; D is unclear. V was shortened by 6 bases and J by 2 bases, with 4 bases between the two germline ends. CDR3 length: 11 amino acids. From germline, CDR1 is ENHRY and CDR2 SYGVKD. CDR3 DNA sequence: TGTGCCATCAGGGGGAACTATGGCTACACCTTC. As protein: CAIRGNYGYTF.

This clone was observed once. The gene calls are TRBV30 and TRBJ2-3, with no clear D. The CDR3 extends over 13 amino acids. The V end lost 2 bases, the J end lost 2 bases, and 8 bases lay between the germline ends. CDR1 is GTSNPN, CDR2 SVGIG, per germline (reference sequence). This chain's CDR3 is CAWSPRPTDTQYF. The CDR3, as DNA: TGTGCCTGGAGTCCCAGACCCACAGATACGCAGTATTTT.

V and J are TRBV30 and TRBJ1-5, with D maybe TRBD1 (5 bases). Trimming removed 0 bases at V and 4 bases at J, with 10 bases between. CDR3 size: 14 residues. Germline V gives CDR1 GTSNPN, CDR2 SVGIG (reference sequence). CDR3 amino acids: CAWSVRVTNQPQHF. For the CDR3, the DNA is TGTGCCTGGAGTGTCAGGGTCACAAATCAGCCCCAGCATTTT.

The chain couples TRBV25-1 to TRBJ2-7; D is perhaps TRBD2 (5 bases). Trimming cost V 9 bases and J 4 bases, with 10 bases left between them. The CDR3 has 11 residues. CDR1 and CDR2 (germline): MGHDK, SYGVNS. The CDR3 loop is CASAGGYEQYF. In DNA form, the CDR3 reads TGTGCCAGTGCCGGCGGGTACGAGCAGTACTTC.